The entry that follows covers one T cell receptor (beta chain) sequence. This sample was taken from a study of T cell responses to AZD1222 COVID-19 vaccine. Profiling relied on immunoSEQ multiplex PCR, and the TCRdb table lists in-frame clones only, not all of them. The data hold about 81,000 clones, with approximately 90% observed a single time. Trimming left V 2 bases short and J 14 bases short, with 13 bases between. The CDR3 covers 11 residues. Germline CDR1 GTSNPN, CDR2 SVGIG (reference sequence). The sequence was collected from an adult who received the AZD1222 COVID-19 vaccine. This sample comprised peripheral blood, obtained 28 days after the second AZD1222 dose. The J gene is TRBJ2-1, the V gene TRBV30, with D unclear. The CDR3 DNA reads TGTGCCTGGAGTACGGCCGGAATCAAGTTCTTC. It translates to CAWSTAGIKFF.